Below, 15 T cell receptor beta chains from the same sample are listed, as sequenced in a study of T-cell memory formation after mild COVID-19. TCRdb passed the 5' RACE reads through MiXCR, listing each CDR3 protein once. The repertoire has about 420,000 distinct CDR3 sequences, 20% to 30% of them found once; the top ten carry 13%. Sample: PBMCs or a T cell subset sorted from them (not recorded which). These receptors came from an adult woman who had mild COVID-19 (a few samples of this study predate the infection). Cell type and time point are not known.

This clonotype was observed many times. The chain links TRBV5-1 to TRBJ2-7, with D tentatively TRBD1 (6 bases). Germline V gene sequence: CDR1 SGHRS, CDR2 YFSETQ. This CDR3 has 14 residues. The V end was cut by 4 bases, the J end by 4 bases, with 15 bases between. The CDR3 nucleotides read TGCGCCAGCAGCCCTACAACAGGGAAGTACGAGCAGTACTTC. Translation: CASSPTTGKYEQYF.

The CDR3 nucleotides are TGTGCCAGCAGCCTGATGGGACCTCCCCAGTACTTC. This gives the protein CASSLMGPPQYF. The chain links TRBV7-9 to TRBJ2-5, with D perhaps being TRBD1 or TRBD2 (5 bases each). Germline V gene data show CDR1 as SEHNR and CDR2 as FQNEAQ (reference sequence). V lost 5 bases and J lost 9, with 13 bases in between. This CDR3 region has 12 residues.

This clonotype has a handful of counts. V usage is TRBV12-3 or TRBV12-4 and J usage is TRBJ2-5; TRBD2 matches 14 bases. V dropped 6 bases and J dropped 4; count of bases not matched to a gene: 16. The CDR3 has 19 amino acids. The CDR3 reads CASSPQPLGLAGGPETQYF. The CDR3 bases are TGTGCCAGCAGCCCCCAACCCTTAGGACTAGCGGGAGGTCCAGAGACCCAGTACTTC.

This chain connects TRBV5-6 to TRBJ2-3, with TRBD2 identical over 12 bases. Germline V gives CDR1 SGHDT, CDR2 YYEEEE. V lost 2 bases and J lost 0; bases outside the gene matches: 4. The CDR3 totals 17 residues. CDR3 in DNA: TGTGCCAGCAGCTTCGCTAGCGGGAGGGCGAGCACAGATACGCAGTATTTT. This gives the protein CASSFASGRASTDTQYF.

The sample holds one count of this clonotype. V is TRBV6-5 and J is TRBJ2-5, with D possibly TRBD1 on 5 matching bases. In germline, CDR1 is MNHEY, CDR2 SVGAGI. V was shortened by 3 bases and J by 5 bases, with 19 bases between the two germline ends. This CDR3 contains 16 residues. The CDR3 DNA follows: TGTGCCAGCAGTTATTCGGACACGCGACCGGAGGAGACCCAGTACTTC. It is translated as CASSYSDTRPEETQYF.

V usage is TRBV25-1 and J usage is TRBJ2-1; 7 nucleotides line up with TRBD1. After removal of 4 bases from V and 9 bases from J, the junction contained 15 bases not matched to a gene. This CDR3 contains 16 residues. Germline-derived CDR1 and CDR2 are MGHDK and SYGVNS. The CDR3 sequence is CASSGTGARGLSEQFF. The CDR3 DNA reads TGTGCCAGCAGTGGCACAGGGGCACGTGGATTGAGTGAGCAGTTCTTC.

The chain joins TRBV2 to TRBJ1-5, with a possible D match to TRBD1 (6 bases). V dropped 4 bases and J dropped 3 bases, with 7 bases sitting between them. CDR3 size: 13 residues. CDR1 is SNHLY, CDR2 FYNNEI, per germline. The CDR3 bases are TGTGCCAGCAGTGGACAGGTCAATCAGCCCCAGCATTTT. It is translated as CASSGQVNQPQHF. Variable domain in full (rest from reference TRBV2 and TRBJ1-5): EPEVTQTPSHQVTQMGQEVILRCVPISNHLYFYWYRQILGQKVEFLVSFYNNEISEKSEIFDDQFSVERPDGSNFTLKIRSTKLEDSAMYFCASSGQVNQPQHFGDGTRLSIL.

The CDR3: CASSLSGLAADTQYF. CDR3 sequence (DNA): TGCGCCAGCAGCTTGAGTGGGCTAGCAGCAGATACGCAGTATTTT. The chain joins TRBV5-1 to TRBJ2-3, with a tentative D call TRBD2 (5 bases). Per germline, CDR1 SGHRS and CDR2 YFSETQ. V lost 1 base to trimming and J lost 4 bases, with 13 bases between them. The CDR3 contains 15 residues.

CDR3 loop: CASSLDTGILDTQYF. The CDR3 DNA follows: TGCGCCAGCAGCTTGGATACAGGCATATTGGATACGCAGTATTTT. The V and J genes are TRBV5-1 and TRBJ2-3, with TRBD1 as a possible D gene (5 bases). The length of the CDR3 is 15 residues. Germline V gene data show CDR1 as SGHRS and CDR2 as YFSETQ. Trimming pared 0 bases from V and 6 bases from J, leaving 14 bases between.

The genes are TRBV12-3 or TRBV12-4 and TRBJ2-3; the match to TRBD2 covers 7 bases. V lost 6 bases, J lost 0 bases, and 6 bases stayed unmatched. The CDR3 consists of 15 residues. The CDR3 region has the DNA TGTGCCAGCAGCAAACTAGCGTCTAGCACAGATACGCAGTATTTT. Amino acid sequence: CASSKLASSTDTQYF.

This clonotype was observed a handful of times. The gene calls are TRBV28 and TRBJ1-5, with 7 bases fitting TRBD1. J was trimmed by 0 bases and V by 3 bases; bases with no gene match: 8. Per germline, CDR1 MDHEN and CDR2 SYDVKM. The CDR3 sequence is 17 residues long. CDR3 nucleotide sequence: TGTGCCAGCAGTTTCCCATCGACAGGGAATAGCAATCAGCCCCAGCATTTT. Translating it yields CASSFPSTGNSNQPQHF. The whole variable domain, remainder taken from reference TRBV28 and TRBJ1-5, is DVKVTQSSRYLVKRTGEKVFLECVQDMDHENMFWYRQDPGLGLRLIYFSYDVKMKEKGDIPEGYSVSREKKERFSLILESASTNQTSMYLCASSFPSTGNSNQPQHFGDGTRLSIL.

CDR3 sequence (DNA): TGCAGTGCCGGGAGAACTGGGGCCAACGTCCTGACTTTC. As protein: CSAGRTGANVLTF. V is TRBV20-1 and J is TRBJ2-6; possible D gene TRBD2, 6 bases. V was shortened by 6 bases and J by 2 bases, with 8 bases between the two germline ends. From germline, CDR1 is DFQATT and CDR2 SNEGSKA (reference sequence). The CDR3 runs 13 residues.

The table lists this clonotype with a few counts. The chain recombines TRBV7-3 with TRBJ2-1; a possible D gene is TRBD1 (5 bases). V lost 4 bases and J 0 bases, leaving 10 bases between the germline ends. From germline, CDR1 is SGHTA and CDR2 FQGTGA. The CDR3 extends over 15 amino acids. The CDR3 DNA reads TGTGCCAGCAGCTCAACAGGAAACTCCTACAATGAGCAGTTCTTC. This translates into CASSSTGNSYNEQFF.

This chain links TRBV29-1 with TRBJ2-1; no reliable D call. This CDR3 spans 13 amino acids. Germline CDR1 is SQVTM and CDR2 is ANQGSEA. V was cut by 4 bases and J by 5 bases, with 12 bases left in between. Written as DNA, the CDR3 is TGCAGCGTTGCGTGGCAAGGTCACAATGAGCAGTTCTTC. Translation gives CSVAWQGHNEQFF.

This clonotype was seen only a few times. The chain employs TRBV6-2 or TRBV6-3 and TRBJ1-1; unclear D gene. Germline V CDR1 and CDR2: MNHEY, SVGEGT. This CDR3 region has 14 residues. Trimming took off 6 bases at V and 0 bases at J, with 11 bases between the two ends. CDR3 protein: CASSLITLNTEAFF. DNA for the CDR3: TGTGCCAGCAGCTTAATAACATTGAACACTGAAGCTTTCTTT.